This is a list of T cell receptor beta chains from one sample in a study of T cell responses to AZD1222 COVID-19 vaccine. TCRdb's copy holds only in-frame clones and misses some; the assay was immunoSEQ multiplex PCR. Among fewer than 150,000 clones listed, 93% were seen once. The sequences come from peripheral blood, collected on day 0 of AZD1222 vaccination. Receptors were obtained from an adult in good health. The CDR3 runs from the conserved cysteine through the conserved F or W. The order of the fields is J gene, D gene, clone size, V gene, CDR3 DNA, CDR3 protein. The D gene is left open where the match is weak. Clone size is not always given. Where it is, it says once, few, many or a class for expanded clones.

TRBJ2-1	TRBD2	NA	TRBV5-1	TGCGCCAGCAGCCTCGGTGGCGGGAGGGCCGACAATGAGCAGTTCTTC	CASSLGGGRADNEQFF
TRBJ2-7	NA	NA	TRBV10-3	TGTGCCATCAGTGAGGAGCTAGGGGTGGGTGAGCAGTACTTC	CAISEELGVGEQYF
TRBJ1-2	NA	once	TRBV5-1	TGCGCCAGCAGCCTGACGACGGGGAACTATGGCTACACCTTC	CASSLTTGNYGYTF
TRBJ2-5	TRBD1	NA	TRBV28	TGTGCCAGCAGTCCGGAGACAGGGCAGCAAGAGACCCAGTACTTC	CASSPETGQQETQYF
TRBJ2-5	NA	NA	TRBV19	TGTGCCAGTAGGCATACCGGGACGGCGGGGGAGACCCAGTACTTC	CASRHTGTAGETQYF
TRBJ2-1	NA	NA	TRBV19	TGTGCCAGTAGTATTTCGGCGGGAAGATACAATGAGCAGTTCTTC	CASSISAGRYNEQFF
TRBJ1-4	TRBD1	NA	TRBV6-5	TGTGCCAGCAGCGGACAGGGTAGCGAAAAACTGTTTTTT	CASSGQGSEKLFF
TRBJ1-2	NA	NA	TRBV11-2	TGTGCCAGCGACCAGATTAACTATGGCTACACCTTC	CASDQINYGYTF
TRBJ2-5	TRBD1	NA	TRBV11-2	TGTGCCAGCAGCCGGGACAGGGCTGGGGAGACCCAGTACTTC	CASSRDRAGETQYF
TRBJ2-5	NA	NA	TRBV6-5	TGTGCCAGCACCCCGGGTTTTCAAAGGGGGGAGACCCAGTACTTC	CASTPGFQRGETQYF
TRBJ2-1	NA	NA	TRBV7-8	TGTGCCAGCAGCTCAAATAAAGAGGCTTTCGGACCCAATGAGCAGTTCTTC	CASSSNKEAFGPNEQFF
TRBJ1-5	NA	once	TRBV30	TGTGCATGCCAGGGGTCTGGCAATCAGCCCCAGCATTTT	CACQGSGNQPQHF
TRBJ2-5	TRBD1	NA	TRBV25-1	TGTGCCAGCAAGGACAGGGAGTGGGAGACCCAGTACTTC	CASKDREWETQYF
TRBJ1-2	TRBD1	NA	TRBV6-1	TGTGCCAGCAGTGAAGAGAGGATCTCGGGACAGGTCTATGGCTACACCTTC	CASSEERISGQVYGYTF
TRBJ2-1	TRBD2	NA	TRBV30	TGTGCCTGGAGTAAAGGACTAGCGGGAGGGAGGGATGAGCAGTTCTTC	CAWSKGLAGGRDEQFF
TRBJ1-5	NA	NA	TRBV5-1	TGCGCCAGCAGCTTGGGGACAGAGAATCAGCCCCAGCATTTT	CASSLGTENQPQHF
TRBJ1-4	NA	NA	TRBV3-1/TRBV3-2	TGTGCCAGCAGCCAACGGGAGATTGACGAAAAACTGTTTTTT	CASSQREIDEKLFF
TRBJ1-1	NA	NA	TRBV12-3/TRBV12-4	TGTGCCAGCAGCGGATGGGGGACTGAAGCTTTCTTT	CASSGWGTEAFF
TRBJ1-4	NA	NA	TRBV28	TGTGCCAGCAGTGCCGTCGACAGAGCCGGAGTGTTTTTT	CASSAVDRAGVFF
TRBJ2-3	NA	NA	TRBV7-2	TGTGCCAGCAGCTTAATACGGGCAGGAGATACGCAGTATTTT	CASSLIRAGDTQYF
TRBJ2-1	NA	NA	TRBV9	TGTGCCAGCAGCGGGGTTTTACCTGTGGATGAGCAGTTCTTC	CASSGVLPVDEQFF
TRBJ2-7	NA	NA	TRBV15	TGTGCCACCAGCCCCCGGACTGCCCGGGAGCAGTACTTC	CATSPRTAREQYF
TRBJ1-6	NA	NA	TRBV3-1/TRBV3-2	TGTGCCAGCAGCCGAGCGGGGGGACGGGGTAATTCACCCCTCCACTTT	CASSRAGGRGNSPLHF
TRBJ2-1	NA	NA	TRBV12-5	TGTGCTAGTGGTTTGGCCGGGAGCTCCTACAATGAGCAGTTCTTC	CASGLAGSSYNEQFF
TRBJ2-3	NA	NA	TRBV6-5	TGTGCCAGCAGGAATAGCGGTACCACAACAGATACGCAGTATTTT	CASRNSGTTTDTQYF
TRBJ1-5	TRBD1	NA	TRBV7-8	TGTGCCAGCAGCGGGGGGACAGGGGGCTACAATCAGCCCCAGCATTTT	CASSGGTGGYNQPQHF
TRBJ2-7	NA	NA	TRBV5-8	TGTGCCAGCAGCTTCCAGGGAACCTCCTACGAGCAGTACTTC	CASSFQGTSYEQYF
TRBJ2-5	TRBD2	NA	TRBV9	TGTGCCAGCAGCGTTTCAGGGACTAGCGGCAACAGAGAGACCCAGTACTTC	CASSVSGTSGNRETQYF